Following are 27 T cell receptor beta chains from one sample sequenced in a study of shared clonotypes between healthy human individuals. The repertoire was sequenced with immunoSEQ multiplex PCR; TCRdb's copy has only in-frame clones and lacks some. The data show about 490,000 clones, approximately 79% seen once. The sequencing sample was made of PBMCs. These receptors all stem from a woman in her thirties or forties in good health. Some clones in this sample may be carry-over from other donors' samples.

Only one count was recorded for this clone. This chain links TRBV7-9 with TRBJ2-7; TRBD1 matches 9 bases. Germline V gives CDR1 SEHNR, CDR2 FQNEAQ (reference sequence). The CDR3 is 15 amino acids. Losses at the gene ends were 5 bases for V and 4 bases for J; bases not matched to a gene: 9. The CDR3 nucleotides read TGTGCCAGCAGCCCAGGCAACAGGGGGCGGTACGAGCAGTACTTC. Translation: CASSPGNRGRYEQYF. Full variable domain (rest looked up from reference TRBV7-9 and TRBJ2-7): DTGVSQNPRHKITKRGQNVTFRCDPISEHNRLYWYRQTLGQGPEFLTYFQNEAQLEKSRLLSDRFSAERPKGSFSTLEIQRTEQGDSAMYLCASSPGNRGRYEQYFGPGTRLTVT.

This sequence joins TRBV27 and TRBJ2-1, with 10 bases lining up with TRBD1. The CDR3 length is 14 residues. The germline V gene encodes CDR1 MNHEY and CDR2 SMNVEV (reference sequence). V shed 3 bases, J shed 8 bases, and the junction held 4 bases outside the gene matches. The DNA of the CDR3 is TGTGCCAGCAGTTTCGCGACAGGGGGCCATGAGCAGTTCTTC. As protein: CASSFATGGHEQFF.

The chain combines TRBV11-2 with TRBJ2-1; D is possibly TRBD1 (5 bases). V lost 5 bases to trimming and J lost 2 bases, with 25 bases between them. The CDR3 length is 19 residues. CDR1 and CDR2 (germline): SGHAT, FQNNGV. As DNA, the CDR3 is TGTGCCAGCAGCCCCCGCCTCAAGGGGTTAGTGGTTACCTACAATGAGCAGTTCTTC. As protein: CASSPRLKGLVVTYNEQFF.

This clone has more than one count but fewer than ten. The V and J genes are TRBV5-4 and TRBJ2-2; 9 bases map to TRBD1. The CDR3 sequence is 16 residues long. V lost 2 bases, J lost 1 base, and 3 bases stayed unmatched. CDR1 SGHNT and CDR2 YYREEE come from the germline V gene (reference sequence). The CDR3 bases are TGTGCCAGCAGCTTACCGGGACAGGGGAACACCGGGGAGCTGTTTTTT. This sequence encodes CASSLPGQGNTGELFF.

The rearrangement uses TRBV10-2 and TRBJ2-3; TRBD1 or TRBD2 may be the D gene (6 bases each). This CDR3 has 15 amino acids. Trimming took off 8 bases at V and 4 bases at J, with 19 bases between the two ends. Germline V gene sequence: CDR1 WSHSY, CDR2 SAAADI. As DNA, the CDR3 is TGCGCCAGCGCACCTAAGAGGAGGGGGGCAGATACGCAGTATTTT. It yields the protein CASAPKRRGADTQYF.

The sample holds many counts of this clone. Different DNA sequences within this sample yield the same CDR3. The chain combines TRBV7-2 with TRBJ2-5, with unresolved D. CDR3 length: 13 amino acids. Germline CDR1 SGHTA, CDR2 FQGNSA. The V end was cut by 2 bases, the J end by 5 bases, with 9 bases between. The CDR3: CASSLNPRETQYF. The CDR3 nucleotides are TGTGCCAGCAGCTTAAATCCCCGGGAGACCCAGTACTTC.

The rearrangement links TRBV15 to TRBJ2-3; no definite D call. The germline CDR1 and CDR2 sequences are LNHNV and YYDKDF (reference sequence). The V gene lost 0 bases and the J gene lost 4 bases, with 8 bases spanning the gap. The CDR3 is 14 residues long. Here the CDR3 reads CATSRDMGSDTQYF. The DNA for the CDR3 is TGTGCCACCAGCAGAGATATGGGGTCAGATACGCAGTATTTT.

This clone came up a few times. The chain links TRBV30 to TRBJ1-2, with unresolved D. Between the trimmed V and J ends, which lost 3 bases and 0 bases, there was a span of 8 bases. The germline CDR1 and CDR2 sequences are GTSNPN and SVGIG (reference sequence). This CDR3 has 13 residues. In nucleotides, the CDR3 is TGTGCCTGGAGCAGGAGCTCTAACTATGGCTACACCTTC. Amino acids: CAWSRSSNYGYTF.

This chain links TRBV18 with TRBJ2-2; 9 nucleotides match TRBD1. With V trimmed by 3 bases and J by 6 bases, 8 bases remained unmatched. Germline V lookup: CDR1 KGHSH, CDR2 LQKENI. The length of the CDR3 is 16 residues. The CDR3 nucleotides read TGTGCCAGCTCACCGTCTGGACAGGGGAGAGCCGGGGAGCTGTTTTTT. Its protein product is CASSPSGQGRAGELFF.

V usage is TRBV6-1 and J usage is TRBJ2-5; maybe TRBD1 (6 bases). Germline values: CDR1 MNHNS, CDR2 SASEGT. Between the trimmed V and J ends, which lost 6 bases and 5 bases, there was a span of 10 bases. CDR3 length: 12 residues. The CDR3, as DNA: TGTGCCAGCAGACAGGGTAGGGAGACCCAGTACTTC. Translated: CASRQGRETQYF.

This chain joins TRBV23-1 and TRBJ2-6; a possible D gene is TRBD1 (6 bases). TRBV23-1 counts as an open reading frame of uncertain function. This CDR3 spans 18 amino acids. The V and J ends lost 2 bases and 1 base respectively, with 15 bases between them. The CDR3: CASSQETGMGSGANVLTF. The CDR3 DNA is TGCGCCAGCAGTCAAGAAACAGGGATGGGGTCTGGGGCCAACGTCCTGACTTTC.

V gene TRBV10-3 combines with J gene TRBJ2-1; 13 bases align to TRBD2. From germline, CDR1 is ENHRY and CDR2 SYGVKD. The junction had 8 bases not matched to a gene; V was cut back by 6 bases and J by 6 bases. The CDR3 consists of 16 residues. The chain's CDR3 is CAISYGLAGELNEQFF. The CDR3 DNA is TGTGCCATCAGCTACGGACTAGCGGGAGAGCTCAATGAGCAGTTCTTC.

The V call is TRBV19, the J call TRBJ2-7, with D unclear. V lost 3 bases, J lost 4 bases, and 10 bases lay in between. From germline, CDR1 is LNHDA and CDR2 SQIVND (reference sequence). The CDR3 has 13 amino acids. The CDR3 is CASSIGRNYEQYF. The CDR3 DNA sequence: TGTGCCAGTAGTATCGGAAGGAATTACGAGCAGTACTTC.

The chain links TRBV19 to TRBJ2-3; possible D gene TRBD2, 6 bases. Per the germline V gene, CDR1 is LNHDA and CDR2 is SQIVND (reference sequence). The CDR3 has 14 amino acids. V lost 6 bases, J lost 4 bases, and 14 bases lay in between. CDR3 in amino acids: CASSGRGRADTQYF. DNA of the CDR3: TGTGCCAGTAGCGGGAGAGGGCGGGCAGATACGCAGTATTTT.

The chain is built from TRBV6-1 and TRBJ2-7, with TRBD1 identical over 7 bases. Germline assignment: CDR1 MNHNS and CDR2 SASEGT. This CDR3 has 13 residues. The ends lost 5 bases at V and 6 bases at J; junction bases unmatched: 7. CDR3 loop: CASSLDRLREQYF. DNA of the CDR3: TGTGCCAGCAGTCTGGACAGGTTGCGCGAGCAGTACTTC.

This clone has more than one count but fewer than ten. CDR3 in DNA: TGTGCCAGCACCCCCCCCAGGGCAACTAATGAAAAACTGTTTTTT. Protein: CASTPPRATNEKLFF. The chain links TRBV7-9 to TRBJ1-4; weak D call: TRBD1 (5 bases). V lost 7 bases and J 0 bases, leaving 12 bases between the germline ends. The germline CDR1 and CDR2 sequences are SEHNR and FQNEAQ (reference sequence). The CDR3 contains 15 residues.

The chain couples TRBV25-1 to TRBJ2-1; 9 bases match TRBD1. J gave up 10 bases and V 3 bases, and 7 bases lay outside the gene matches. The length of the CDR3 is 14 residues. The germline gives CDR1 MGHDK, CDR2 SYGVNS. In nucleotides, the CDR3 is TGTGCCAGCAGTGATCCGGGACAGGGATGGGAGCAGTTCTTC. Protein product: CASSDPGQGWEQFF.

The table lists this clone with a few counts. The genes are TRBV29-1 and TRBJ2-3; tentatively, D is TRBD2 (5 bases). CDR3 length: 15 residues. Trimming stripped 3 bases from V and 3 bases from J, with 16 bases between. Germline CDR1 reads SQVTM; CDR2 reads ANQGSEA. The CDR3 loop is CSVEGAAGGTDTQYF. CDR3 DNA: TGCAGCGTTGAGGGAGCGGCAGGCGGGACAGATACGCAGTATTTT.

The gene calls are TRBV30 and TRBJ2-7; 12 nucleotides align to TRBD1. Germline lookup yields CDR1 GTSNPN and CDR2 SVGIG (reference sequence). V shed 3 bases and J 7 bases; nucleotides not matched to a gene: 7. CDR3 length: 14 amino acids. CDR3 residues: CAWSLGQGAWEQYF. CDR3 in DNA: TGTGCCTGGAGCCTGGGACAGGGGGCATGGGAGCAGTACTTC.

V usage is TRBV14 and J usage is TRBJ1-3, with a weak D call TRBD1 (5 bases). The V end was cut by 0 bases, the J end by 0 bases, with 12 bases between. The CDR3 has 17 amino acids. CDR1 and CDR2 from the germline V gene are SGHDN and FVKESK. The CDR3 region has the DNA TGTGCCAGCAGCCAAGATCTGGCACAGGACTCTGGAAACACCATATATTTT. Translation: CASSQDLAQDSGNTIYF. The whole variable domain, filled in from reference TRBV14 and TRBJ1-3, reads EAGVTQFPSHSVIEKGQTVTLRCDPISGHDNLYWYRRVMGKEIKFLLHFVKESKQDESGMPNNRFLAERTGGTYSTLKVQPAELEDSGVYFCASSQDLAQDSGNTIYFGEGSWLTVV.

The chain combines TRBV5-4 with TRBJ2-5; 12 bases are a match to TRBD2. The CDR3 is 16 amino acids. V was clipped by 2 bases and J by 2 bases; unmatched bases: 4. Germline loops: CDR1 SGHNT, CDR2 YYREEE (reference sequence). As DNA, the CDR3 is TGTGCCAGCAGCTTACAAGGACTAGCGGGACAAGAGACCCAGTACTTC. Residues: CASSLQGLAGQETQYF.

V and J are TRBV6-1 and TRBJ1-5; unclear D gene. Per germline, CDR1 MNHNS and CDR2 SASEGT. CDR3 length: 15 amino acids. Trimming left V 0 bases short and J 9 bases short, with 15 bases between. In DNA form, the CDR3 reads TGTGCCAGCAGTGAAGCCGAGGCAACCGTAAGGCCCCAGCATTTT. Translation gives CASSEAEATVRPQHF.

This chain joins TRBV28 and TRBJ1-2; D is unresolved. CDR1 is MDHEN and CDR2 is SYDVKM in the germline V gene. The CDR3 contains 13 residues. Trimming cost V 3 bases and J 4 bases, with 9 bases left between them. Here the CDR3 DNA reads TGTGCCAGCAGTTTCGGACTGAGCTATGGCTACACCTTC. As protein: CASSFGLSYGYTF.

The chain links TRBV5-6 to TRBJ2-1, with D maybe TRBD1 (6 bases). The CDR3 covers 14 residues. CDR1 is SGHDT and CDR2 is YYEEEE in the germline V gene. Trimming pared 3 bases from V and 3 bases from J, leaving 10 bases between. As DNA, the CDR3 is TGTGCCAGCAGCTCACAGGGAATCTACAATGAGCAGTTCTTC. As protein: CASSSQGIYNEQFF.

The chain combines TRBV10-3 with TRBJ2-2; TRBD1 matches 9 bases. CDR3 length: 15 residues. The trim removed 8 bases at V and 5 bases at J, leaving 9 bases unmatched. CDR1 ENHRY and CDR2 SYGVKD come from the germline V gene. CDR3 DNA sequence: TGTGCCATCGGTTGGACAGGGGTAGGGACCGGGGAGCTGTTTTTT. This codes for CAIGWTGVGTGELFF.

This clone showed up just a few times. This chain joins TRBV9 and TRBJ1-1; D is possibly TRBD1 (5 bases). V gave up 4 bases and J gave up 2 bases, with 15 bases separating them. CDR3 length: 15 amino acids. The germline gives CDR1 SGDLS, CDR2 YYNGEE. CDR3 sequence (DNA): TGTGCCAGCAGCCCAGAGGGGCAGCCCAACACTGAAGCTTTCTTT. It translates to CASSPEGQPNTEAFF.

CDR3 loop: CASSPGGGTRQYEQYF. The CDR3 DNA reads TGTGCCAGCAGCCCCGGGGGAGGGACTCGACAATACGAGCAGTACTTC. The gene calls are TRBV7-3 and TRBJ2-7; 7 bases line up with TRBD2. Looked up from germline, CDR1 is SGHTA and CDR2 is FQGTGA. The V and J ends lost 5 bases and 4 bases, in that order; junction bases with no gene match: 14. This CDR3 comprises 16 residues.